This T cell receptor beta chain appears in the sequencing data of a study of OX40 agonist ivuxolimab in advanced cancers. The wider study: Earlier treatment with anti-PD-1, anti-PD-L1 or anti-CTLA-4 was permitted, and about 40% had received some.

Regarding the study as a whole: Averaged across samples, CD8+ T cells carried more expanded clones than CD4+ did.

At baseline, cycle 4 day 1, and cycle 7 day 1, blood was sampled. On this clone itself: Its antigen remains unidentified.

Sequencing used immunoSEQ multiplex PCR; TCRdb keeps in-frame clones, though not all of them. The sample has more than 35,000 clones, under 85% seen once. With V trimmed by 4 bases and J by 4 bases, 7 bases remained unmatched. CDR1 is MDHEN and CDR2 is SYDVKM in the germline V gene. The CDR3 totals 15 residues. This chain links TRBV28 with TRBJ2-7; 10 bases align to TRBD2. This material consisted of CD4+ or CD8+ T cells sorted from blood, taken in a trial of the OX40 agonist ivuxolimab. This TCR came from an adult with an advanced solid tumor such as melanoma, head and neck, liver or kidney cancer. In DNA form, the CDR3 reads TGTGCCAGCAGTTCCCCTCCAGCGGGAGGGTACGAGCAGTACTTC. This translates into CASSSPPAGGYEQYF.